The source of this T cell receptor (beta chain) is a study of T cell responses to AZD1222 COVID-19 vaccine. The method was immunoSEQ multiplex PCR; TCRdb's version includes in-frame clones alone and lacks a portion of them. The profile shows 20,000 or so clones, 84% of them singletons. The count of this clone is one. The germline gives CDR1 SGHRS, CDR2 YFSETQ. The CDR3 has 15 residues. The V end was cut by 1 base, the J end by 5 bases, with 15 bases between. The sequencing used peripheral blood, collected 28 days after the second AZD1222 dose. The rearrangement uses TRBV5-1 and TRBJ2-5; unclear D gene. This TCR was sampled from an adult who received the AZD1222 COVID-19 vaccine. CDR3 protein: CASSLQARMKETQYF. In nucleotides, the CDR3 is TGCGCCAGCAGCTTGCAAGCCCGAATGAAGGAGACCCAGTACTTC.